Each of the 21 T cell receptor beta chains below was sequenced from the same sample in a study of T-cell reconstitution after alpha-beta-depleted transplantation in children. Unique molecular identifiers were incorporated during preparation of the TCRbeta library. A single record per CDR3 protein comes from TCRdb applying MiXCR to the PCR reads. This table has a few hundred thousand distinct CDR3 sequences, roughly a tenth appearing once. The specimen comprised PBMCs from the stem cell graft donor, sampled from the stem cell graft. The source is a human donor who donated a stem cell graft to a child with SCID.

This clonotype came up many times. The chain carries TRBV15 and TRBJ2-7; perhaps TRBD2 as D (7 bases). The V gene's germline CDR1 is LNHNV and CDR2 YYDKDF (reference sequence). This CDR3 contains 15 residues. The V end lost 0 bases, the J end lost 4 bases, and 13 bases lay between the germline ends. The CDR3 is CATSREGGGAYEQYF. The DNA for the CDR3 is TGTGCCACCAGCAGAGAAGGAGGGGGGGCGTACGAGCAGTACTTC.

This clonotype was counted at least ten times. CDR3 loop: CASSSDFGTDTQYF. The CDR3 region has the DNA TGTGCCAGCAGTTCCGATTTTGGGACAGATACGCAGTATTTT. The chain has TRBV27 and TRBJ2-3; D unresolved. V was trimmed by 4 bases and J by 3 bases, leaving 11 bases between them. From germline, CDR1 is MNHEY and CDR2 SMNVEV (reference sequence). This CDR3 is 14 amino acids long.

About this clonotype: Being one base from a much bigger clone, this may be a read error. In this CDR3 the conserved last residue, phenylalanine or tryptophan, is missing, so a read error is likely. The chain carries TRBV20-1 and TRBJ1-1, with D possibly being TRBD1 (5 bases). V was pared by 0 bases and J by 4 bases, with 9 bases between. The CDR3 is 13 residues long. CDR1 DFQATT and CDR2 SNEGSKA come from the germline V gene (reference sequence). The CDR3 DNA follows: TGCAGTGCTAGAGAGGGGGGGGGCACTGAAGCTTTCCTT. This sequence encodes CSAREGGGTEAFL.

This clonotype has a count of ten or more. This chain joins TRBV7-2 and TRBJ2-3; TRBD1 agrees at 9 bases. This CDR3 spans 15 amino acids. V lost 5 bases and J lost 4; bases outside the gene matches: 7. Germline V gene data show CDR1 as SGHTA and CDR2 as FQGNSA. As DNA, the CDR3 is TGTGCCAGCAGCCCACGGGACAGGGTCGCAGATACGCAGTATTTT. Protein: CASSPRDRVADTQYF.

This clonotype was picked up many times. The V and J genes are TRBV5-6 and TRBJ2-7; 9 bases agree with TRBD2. The CDR3 loop spans 16 amino acids. Germline-derived CDR1 and CDR2 are SGHDT and YYEEEE. V dropped 0 bases and J dropped 1; count of bases not matched to a gene: 5. CDR3 sequence: CASSLGYSGGSYEQYF. The CDR3 nucleotides read TGTGCCAGCAGCTTGGGCTATAGCGGGGGTTCCTACGAGCAGTACTTC.

This clonotype was seen only a few times. The J gene is TRBJ2-1, the V gene TRBV5-1, with 11 bases that match TRBD1. The germline V gene encodes CDR1 SGHRS and CDR2 YFSETQ. V dropped 4 bases and J dropped 6; count of bases not matched to a gene: 6. This CDR3 spans 15 amino acids. CDR3 in DNA: TGCGCCAGCAGCGCGGCCGGGACAGGGGGCAATGAGCAGTTCTTC. This translates into CASSAAGTGGNEQFF.

The sample holds a few counts of this clonotype. The chain is built from TRBV27 and TRBJ1-5; D possibly corresponds to TRBD1 (5 bases). The length of the CDR3 is 12 residues. The germline V gene encodes CDR1 MNHEY and CDR2 SMNVEV (reference sequence). The V and J ends lost 2 bases and 6 bases respectively, with 5 bases between them. CDR3: CASSLRGQPQHF. DNA for the CDR3: TGTGCCAGCAGTTTAAGGGGTCAGCCCCAGCATTTT.

At least ten counts were recorded for this clonotype. V gene TRBV10-3 combines with J gene TRBJ1-3; no firm D call. Germline CDR1 reads ENHRY; CDR2 reads SYGVKD. The CDR3 runs 14 residues. Trimming cost V 0 bases and J 4 bases, with 7 bases left between them. CDR3 nucleotides: TGTGCCATCAGTGAGTCCTCTTTAGGAAACACCATATATTTT. It yields the protein CAISESSLGNTIYF.

The sample holds many counts of this clonotype. The chain carries TRBV5-1 and TRBJ1-1; 9 bases agree with TRBD1. Germline trimming cut 5 bases from V and 4 bases from J; bases unmatched to any gene: 9. CDR1 and CDR2 from the germline V gene are SGHRS and YFSETQ. The CDR3 totals 15 residues. The CDR3 nucleotides read TGCGCCAGCAGTCCACGGACAGGGGAGAGCACTGAAGCTTTCTTT. Translated, it gives CASSPRTGESTEAFF.

This clonotype was counted ten times or more. The chain carries TRBV6-2 or TRBV6-3 and TRBJ2-1; D is ambiguous. The CDR3 totals 14 residues. Trimming took 2 bases from V and 4 from J, leaving 9 bases between them. The V gene's germline CDR1 is MNHEY and CDR2 SVGEGT. CDR3 coding DNA: TGTGCCAGCAGTTACGCCGTGTGGTACAATGAGCAGTTCTTC. It yields the protein CASSYAVWYNEQFF.

This clonotype was seen many times. The genes are TRBV12-3 or TRBV12-4 and TRBJ2-1; weak D call: TRBD2 (6 bases). The V and J ends lost 1 base and 6 bases respectively, with 13 bases between them. The CDR3 sequence is 15 residues long. The CDR3 DNA sequence: TGTGCCAGCAGTTTAGAACTAGTGGAGGGCAATGAGCAGTTCTTC. Protein sequence: CASSLELVEGNEQFF.

The chain carries TRBV20-1 and TRBJ1-5, with 8 bases identical to TRBD1. V shed 4 bases, J shed 2 bases, and the junction held 4 bases outside the gene matches. The CDR3 sequence is 14 residues long. From germline, CDR1 is DFQATT and CDR2 SNEGSKA (reference sequence). The chain's CDR3 is CSATLDRGNQPQHF. The CDR3 DNA reads TGCAGTGCTACCCTGGACAGGGGCAATCAGCCCCAGCATTTT.

This clonotype was recorded many times. V usage is TRBV30 and J usage is TRBJ2-2; tentative D call: TRBD1 (5 bases). V was cut by 6 bases and J by 5 bases, with 7 bases left in between. The V gene's germline CDR1 is GTSNPN and CDR2 SVGIG (reference sequence). The CDR3 sequence is 11 residues long. CDR3 sequence reads: CACQGTGELFF. The DNA for the CDR3 is TGTGCCTGTCAGGGTACCGGGGAGCTGTTTTTT. The variable domain in full, completed from reference TRBV30 and TRBJ2-2, reads SQTIHQWPATLVQPVGSPLSLECTVEGTSNPNLYWYRQAAGRGLQLLFYSVGIGQISSEVPQNLSASRPQDRQFILSSKKLLLSDSGFYLCACQGTGELFFGEGSRLTVL.

This clonotype was recorded at least ten times. This chain uses TRBV19 with TRBJ1-5; no clear D gene. Trimming pared 7 bases from V and 1 base from J, leaving 11 bases between. The length of the CDR3 is 14 residues. Germline-derived CDR1 and CDR2 are LNHDA and SQIVND (reference sequence). The CDR3 nucleotides read TGTGCCAGTAAAGGAGAAGGGAGCAATCAGCCCCAGCATTTT. This sequence encodes CASKGEGSNQPQHF. Full variable domain (rest looked up from reference TRBV19 and TRBJ1-5): DGGITQSPKYLFRKEGQNVTLSCEQNLNHDAMYWYRQDPGQGLRLIYYSQIVNDFQKGDIAEGYSVSREKKESFPLTVTSAQKNPTAFYLCASKGEGSNQPQHFGDGTRLSIL.

Many counts were recorded for this clonotype. The rearrangement links TRBV5-1 to TRBJ1-2, with unresolved D. From germline, CDR1 is SGHRS and CDR2 YFSETQ. The CDR3 totals 13 residues. Trimming stripped 5 bases from V and 4 bases from J, with 12 bases between. CDR3 sequence reads: CASRSRPVYGYTF. CDR3 in DNA: TGCGCCAGCAGGAGTCGCCCAGTCTATGGCTACACCTTC.

This clonotype was found many times. The chain recombines TRBV5-1 with TRBJ1-4; TRBD1 matches at 9 bases. The CDR3 is 20 residues long. Trimming at V came to 3 bases and at J to 0 bases, leaving 15 bases not matched to a gene. Germline CDR1 and CDR2: SGHRS and YFSETQ. CDR3 protein: CASSYGGPGQGHATNEKLFF. The CDR3 DNA is TGCGCCAGCAGCTACGGCGGTCCGGGACAGGGACATGCAACTAATGAAAAACTGTTTTTT.

This clonotype was detected many times. V usage is TRBV7-2 and J usage is TRBJ1-1; TRBD1 is a possible D gene (5 bases). CDR3 length: 15 residues. The germline V and J ends were trimmed by 1 base and 4 bases, with 13 bases remaining between them. Germline assignment: CDR1 SGHTA and CDR2 FQGNSA. CDR3 sequence (DNA): TGTGCCAGCAGCTTAGGGGGGAACTATCCCACTGAAGCTTTCTTT. Encoded protein: CASSLGGNYPTEAFF.

This clonotype was detected ten times or more. This rearrangement joins TRBV5-1 to TRBJ2-5, with a weak D call TRBD1 (6 bases). CDR3 size: 14 residues. The V gene lost 5 bases and the J gene lost 3 bases, with 14 bases spanning the gap. Germline CDR1 SGHRS, CDR2 YFSETQ. CDR3 amino acids: CASSPGTGKETQYF. The CDR3 nucleotides are TGCGCCAGCAGTCCCGGTACAGGGAAAGAGACCCAGTACTTC. The full variable domain, with the rest looked up from reference TRBV5-1 and TRBJ2-5, is KAGVTQTPRYLIKTRGQQVTLSCSPISGHRSVSWYQQTPGQGLQFLFEYFSETQRNKGNFPGRFSGRQFSNSRSEMNVSTLELGDSALYLCASSPGTGKETQYFGPGTRLLVL.

At least ten counts were recorded for this clonotype. The rearrangement uses TRBV5-6 and TRBJ2-3; 13 nucleotides match TRBD2. Germline V gives CDR1 SGHDT, CDR2 YYEEEE. V was pared by 3 bases and J by 13 bases, with 8 bases of the junction left unmatched. This CDR3 contains 14 residues. CDR3 protein: CASSWGLAGLGEYF. The CDR3, as DNA: TGTGCCAGCAGCTGGGGACTAGCGGGGCTGGGGGAGTATTTT.

In this sample, this clonotype turned up many times. This sequence joins TRBV20-1 and TRBJ2-5, with 11 nucleotides matching TRBD1. Trimming cost V 4 bases and J 0 bases; bases outside gene matches: 13. The germline V gene has CDR1 DFQATT and CDR2 SNEGSKA (reference sequence). The CDR3 contains 18 residues. The CDR3 protein is CSATGPGQGDMYQETQYF. In DNA, the CDR3 is TGCAGTGCTACGGGACCGGGACAGGGGGATATGTACCAAGAGACCCAGTACTTC.

This clonotype was counted at least ten times. The rearrangement links TRBV5-1 to TRBJ1-1; D is undetermined. The CDR3 has 13 amino acids. The germline gives CDR1 SGHRS, CDR2 YFSETQ. V gave up 5 bases and J gave up 1 base, with 9 bases separating them. CDR3 region: CASSVRENTEAFF. CDR3 coding DNA: TGCGCCAGCAGTGTGAGGGAGAACACTGAAGCTTTCTTT.